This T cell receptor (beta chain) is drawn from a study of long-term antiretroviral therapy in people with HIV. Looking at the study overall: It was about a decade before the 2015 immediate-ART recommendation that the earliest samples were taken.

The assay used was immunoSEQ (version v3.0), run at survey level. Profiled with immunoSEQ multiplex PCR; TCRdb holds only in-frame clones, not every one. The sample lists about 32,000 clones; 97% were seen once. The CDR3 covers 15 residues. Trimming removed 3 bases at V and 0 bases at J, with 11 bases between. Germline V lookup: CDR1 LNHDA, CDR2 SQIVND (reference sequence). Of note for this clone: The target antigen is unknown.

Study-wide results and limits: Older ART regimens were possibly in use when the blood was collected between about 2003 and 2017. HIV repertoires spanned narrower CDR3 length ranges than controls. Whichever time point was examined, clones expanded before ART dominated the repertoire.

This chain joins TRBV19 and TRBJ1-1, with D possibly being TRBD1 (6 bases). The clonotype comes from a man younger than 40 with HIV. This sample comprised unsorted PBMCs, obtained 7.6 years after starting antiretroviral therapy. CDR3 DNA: TGTGCCAGTAGTATTCAGGGGAGTATGAACACTGAAGCTTTCTTT. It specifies CASSIQGSMNTEAFF.